Included here is one T cell receptor beta chain sequence, with context. Its specificity is not known. These data belong to a study of T-cell memory formation after mild COVID-19. Study-wide results and caveats: In pre-infection memory, a portion of responding clones appeared, which suggested that cross-reactive memory joined. CD4+ bias marked clones expanding day 15 to 37, unlike balanced contracting clones.

The length of the CDR3 is 13 residues. Germline V gene data show CDR1 as SGHDT and CDR2 as YYEEEE. The ends were cut back, 4 bases at V and 6 bases at J, with 13 bases in the middle. TCRdb re-derived calls from the 5' RACE reads in MiXCR, one entry per CDR3 protein. The sample has about 270,000 distinct CDR3 sequences, 16% seen once; the top ten hold roughly 20%. The sample was PBMCs or a T cell subset sorted from them (not recorded which). The chain joins TRBV5-6 to TRBJ1-2; maybe TRBD1 (6 bases). The sequence derives from a man in his late teens or twenties who had mild COVID-19 (a few samples of this study predate the infection). Cell type and time point are not known. The CDR3 protein is CASSEGQRDGYTF. The CDR3 nucleotides are TGTGCCAGCAGCGAGGGACAACGTGATGGCTACACCTTC.